These 30 T cell receptor beta chains originate from one sample sequenced in a study of CD8+CD57+ T cells in acquired aplastic anemia. TCR beta VDJ and CDR3 profiling used genomic DNA as template. In TCRdb, the reads were re-called with MiXCR into one record per CDR3 protein. The sample records about 170,000 distinct CDR3 sequences, 50% to 75% being singletons. Material: sorted CD4+, CD8+, or CD8+CD57+ T cells (not recorded which) from PBMCs. The receptors were gathered from a human donor in good health.

This chain uses TRBV19 with TRBJ2-3; 10 bases are shared with TRBD2. The ends lost 7 bases at V and 2 bases at J; junction bases unmatched: 6. The CDR3 has 15 residues. Germline assignment: CDR1 LNHDA and CDR2 SQIVND (reference sequence). The DNA for the CDR3 is TGTGCCAGTACAACGAGCGGGGGGGTCACAGATACGCAGTATTTT. Protein product: CASTTSGGVTDTQYF.

The chain has TRBV4-2 and TRBJ2-5; D is uncertain. The CDR3 spans 13 residues. The germline V and J ends were trimmed by 3 bases and 5 bases, with 10 bases remaining between them. The germline V gene has CDR1 LGHNA and CDR2 YNFKEQ. This chain's CDR3 is CASSQGFPETQYF. CDR3 sequence (DNA): TGTGCCAGCAGCCAGGGATTTCCGGAGACCCAGTACTTC.

This chain joins TRBV7-3 and TRBJ2-7; the D is unclear. The CDR3 spans 13 residues. Germline CDR1 SGHTA, CDR2 FQGTGA. Trimming took 5 bases from V and 2 from J, leaving 10 bases between them. This chain's CDR3 is CASSPRAAYEQYF. The CDR3 region has the DNA TGTGCCAGCAGCCCCCGGGCGGCCTACGAGCAGTACTTC.

In the case of this clonotype: A read error may produce the germline difference seen at one junction end. The chain links TRBV24-1 to TRBJ2-5, with a weak D call TRBD2 (5 bases). Germline CDR1 KGHDR, CDR2 SFDVKD. CDR3 length: 14 residues. CDR3 nucleotides: TGTGCCCCCAGTGATTCCAAAGGGAGAGAGACCCAGTACTTC. Protein: CAPSDSKGRETQYF.

This clonotype was counted between two and nine times. Just one base apart from a much larger clone, this may be a read error. This chain links TRBV7-3 with TRBJ2-1; no firm D call. This CDR3 has 13 residues. Germline CDR1 reads SGHTA; CDR2 reads FQGTGA. This CDR3 reads CASSLDPNNERFF. For the CDR3, the DNA is TGTGCCAGCAGCTTAGATCCGAACAATGAGCGGTTCTTC.

Ten or more counts support this clonotype. V gene TRBV5-1 combines with J gene TRBJ2-3; maybe TRBD1 (5 bases). Trimming removed 0 bases from V and 0 bases from J, with 23 bases in between. CDR1 and CDR2 (germline): SGHRS, YFSETQ. This CDR3 contains 20 residues. CDR3 sequence: CASSLGPYRLGHDSTDTQYF. As DNA, the CDR3 is TGCGCCAGCAGCTTGGGGCCTTACCGACTTGGACACGACAGCACAGATACGCAGTATTTT.

This clonotype was observed a handful of times. V gene TRBV7-2 combines with J gene TRBJ1-6; TRBD1 aligns across 10 bases. The CDR3 is 16 residues long. In germline, CDR1 is SGHTA, CDR2 FQGNSA. J lost 10 bases, V lost 5 bases, and 11 bases had no gene match. CDR3 nucleotide sequence: TGTGCCAGCAGCAAAAGGGACAGGGGCCTAGGATCACCCCTCCACTTT. As protein: CASSKRDRGLGSPLHF.

The chain employs TRBV12-3 or TRBV12-4 and TRBJ2-2; 9 bases agree with TRBD2. V lost 8 bases to trimming and J lost 5 bases; unmatched junction nucleotides: 12. This CDR3 region has 16 residues. This CDR3 is CASPAGSGSVTGELFF. CDR3 coding DNA: TGTGCCAGCCCCGCGGGTAGCGGGAGCGTAACCGGGGAGCTGTTTTTT.

V and J are TRBV7-9 and TRBJ1-1, with D possibly TRBD1 on 5 matching bases. The CDR3 runs 15 residues. Germline values: CDR1 SEHNR, CDR2 FQNEAQ (reference sequence). Between the trimmed V and J ends, which lost 1 base and 0 bases, there was a span of 9 bases. The CDR3 sequence is CASSLGLGLNTEAFF. CDR3 nucleotide sequence: TGTGCCAGCAGCTTAGGTTTGGGGCTGAACACTGAAGCTTTCTTT. Looking up the rest from reference TRBV7-9 and TRBJ1-1 gives the full variable domain: DTGVSQNPRHKITKRGQNVTFRCDPISEHNRLYWYRQTLGQGPEFLTYFQNEAQLEKSRLLSDRFSAERPKGSFSTLEIQRTEQGDSAMYLCASSLGLGLNTEAFFGQGTRLTVV.

The J gene is TRBJ2-7, the V gene TRBV24-1, with 11 bases that match TRBD1. Trimming took 4 bases from V and 4 from J; bases not matched to a gene: 14. Germline lookup yields CDR1 KGHDR and CDR2 SFDVKD. CDR3 length: 18 amino acids. CDR3 sequence: CATSDHKIGQGAVYEQYF. For the CDR3, the DNA is TGTGCCACCAGTGACCATAAAATCGGACAGGGGGCTGTTTACGAGCAGTACTTC.

This clonotype was seen at least ten times. The chain combines TRBV6-1 with TRBJ2-6, with D unclear. V gave up 2 bases and J gave up 0 bases, with 8 bases separating them. Per germline, CDR1 MNHNS and CDR2 SASEGT. The CDR3 has 16 residues. In DNA form, the CDR3 reads TGTGCCAGCAGTGAATCCTCAGTCTCTGGGGCCAACGTCCTGACTTTC. It translates to CASSESSVSGANVLTF.

This clonotype has a count of ten or more. This chain links TRBV7-9 with TRBJ2-7; D is ambiguous. Deletions cut 5 bases from V and 7 bases from J, with 12 bases between. Germline V gives CDR1 SEHNR, CDR2 FQNEAQ (reference sequence). The CDR3 has 12 residues. The CDR3 DNA reads TGTGCCAGCAGCCCGACGGACGGTGAGCAGTACTTC. Its protein product is CASSPTDGEQYF.

The gene calls are TRBV6-1 and TRBJ1-1, with 9 nucleotides matching TRBD1. V dropped 3 bases and J dropped 10; count of bases not matched to a gene: 12. Germline values: CDR1 MNHNS, CDR2 SASEGT. The length of the CDR3 is 15 residues. CDR3: CASSEVTGGHRGAFF. CDR3 in DNA: TGTGCCAGCAGTGAGGTGACAGGGGGACACCGGGGAGCTTTCTTT.

Details on this clonotype: A much larger clone differs by one base, so this may be a read error. The rearrangement uses TRBV2 and TRBJ2-1; D is undetermined. Deletions cut 4 bases from V and 6 bases from J, with 16 bases between. Looked up from germline, CDR1 is SNHLY and CDR2 is FYNNEI. This CDR3 comprises 15 residues. The CDR3 region has the DNA TGTGCCAGCAGTGCCGGGCCCGGGCGGAGCAATGAGCAGTTCTTC. Its translation is CASSAGPGRSNEQFF.

Only a few counts were recorded for this clonotype. This chain uses TRBV7-2 with TRBJ2-5; D is uncertain. The CDR3 covers 14 residues. V shed 3 bases and J shed 3 bases, with 11 bases lying between them. From germline, CDR1 is SGHTA and CDR2 FQGNSA. The CDR3 nucleotides are TGTGCCAGCAGCTTTTGGCCGGTTAAAGAGACCCAGTACTTC. Translated, it gives CASSFWPVKETQYF. Full variable domain (rest looked up from reference TRBV7-2 and TRBJ2-5): GAGVSQSPSNKVTEKGKDVELRCDPISGHTALYWYRQSLGQGLEFLIYFQGNSAPDKSGLPSDRFSAERTGGSVSTLTIQRTQQEDSAVYLCASSFWPVKETQYFGPGTRLLVL.

This sequence joins TRBV7-4 and TRBJ1-5; tentatively, D is TRBD1 (6 bases). Germline-derived CDR1 and CDR2 are SGHVT and SQSDAQ. V lost 5 bases and J 4 bases, leaving 15 bases between the germline ends. This CDR3 region has 15 residues. CDR3 amino acids: CASSIGGLLNQPQHF. The CDR3 DNA follows: TGTGCCAGCAGCATAGGGGGGCTACTAAATCAGCCCCAGCATTTT.

The chain joins TRBV7-9 to TRBJ2-7; D is tentatively TRBD1 or TRBD2 (5 bases each). There are 15 residues in the CDR3. Trimming removed 4 bases from V and 2 bases from J, with 15 bases in between. Germline values: CDR1 SEHNR, CDR2 FQNEAQ (reference sequence). In nucleotides, the CDR3 is TGTGCCAGCAGCTACGGGGCGGCACAGGCCTACGAGCAGTACTTC. This translates into CASSYGAAQAYEQYF.

This clonotype was counted many times. The chain recombines TRBV12-3 or TRBV12-4 with TRBJ1-1; D is ambiguous. V gave up 5 bases and J gave up 2 bases, with 6 bases separating them. The CDR3 runs to 12 residues. CDR3 nucleotide sequence: TGTGCCAGCAGTAGAGGAAACACTGAAGCTTTCTTT. Translating it yields CASSRGNTEAFF.

This chain links TRBV6-5 with TRBJ1-5; D remains unclear. V dropped 6 bases and J dropped 2 bases, with 11 bases sitting between them. CDR3 length equals 14 residues. Germline V CDR1 and CDR2: MNHEY, SVGAGI. CDR3 sequence reads: CASSPTFGNQPQHF. DNA for the CDR3: TGTGCCAGCAGCCCGACCTTCGGCAATCAGCCCCAGCATTTT.

This clonotype has more than one count but fewer than ten. The chain uses TRBV7-6 and TRBJ2-7, with D unclear. V was clipped by 5 bases and J by 2 bases, with 10 bases between them. The CDR3 consists of 13 residues. Germline loops: CDR1 SGHVS, CDR2 FNYEAQ. CDR3 coding DNA: TGTGCCAGCAGCCGAGTCTCGACCTACGAGCAGTACTTC. It is translated as CASSRVSTYEQYF.

The chain is built from TRBV12-3 or TRBV12-4 and TRBJ2-3; 9 bases are shared with TRBD1. The CDR3 is 13 residues long. V dropped 9 bases and J dropped 3; count of bases not matched to a gene: 4. CDR3 nucleotide sequence: TGTGCCAGGCCGGGACAGGGTACAGATACGCAGTATTTT. Protein sequence: CARPGQGTDTQYF.

The rearrangement links TRBV9 to TRBJ2-7; 8 nucleotides align to TRBD2. Per the germline V gene, CDR1 is SGDLS and CDR2 is YYNGEE. The CDR3 runs 13 residues. Trimming removed 7 bases from V and 3 bases from J; junction bases left unmatched: 6. CDR3 in DNA: TGTGCCAGCGGGCGGGGACTAGACTACGAGCAGTACTTC. It is translated as CASGRGLDYEQYF.

The genes are TRBV10-1 and TRBJ2-7, with a tentative D call TRBD2 (5 bases). V lost 0 bases and J lost 12, with 15 bases in between. This CDR3 comprises 13 residues. Germline loops: CDR1 WNHNN, CDR2 SYGVQD (reference sequence). As DNA, the CDR3 is TGCGCCAGCAGTGAGTCGCCCGGGATCCACTGGTACTTC. Translation: CASSESPGIHWYF.

The chain uses TRBV7-9 and TRBJ1-5; a weak D match, TRBD1 (5 bases). The CDR3 is 16 amino acids. Deletions cut 4 bases from V and 6 bases from J, with 19 bases between. Germline values: CDR1 SEHNR, CDR2 FQNEAQ (reference sequence). CDR3 amino acids: CASSSSRAEGAQPQHF. Written as DNA, the CDR3 is TGTGCCAGCAGCTCATCCCGGGCCGAAGGGGCTCAGCCCCAGCATTTT.

The chain couples TRBV20-1 to TRBJ2-7; the D is unclear. In germline, CDR1 is DFQATT, CDR2 SNEGSKA (reference sequence). Deletions cut 6 bases from V and 1 base from J, with 13 bases between. The CDR3 is 13 amino acids. The CDR3 nucleotides are TGCAGTGCCCCCCTGGACGGTTCCTACGAGCAGTACTTC. Protein: CSAPLDGSYEQYF.

This rearrangement joins TRBV9 to TRBJ1-2, with a tentative D call TRBD1 (6 bases). This CDR3 is built from 14 residues. V lost 1 base to trimming and J lost 4 bases, with 11 bases between them. Per germline, CDR1 SGDLS and CDR2 YYNGEE. The CDR3 sequence: CASSVQGIAYGYTF. The CDR3 bases are TGTGCCAGCAGCGTACAGGGGATCGCCTATGGCTACACCTTC.

This chain uses TRBV28 with TRBJ2-1; 12 nucleotides align to TRBD2. The CDR3 length is 14 residues. V lost 10 bases to trimming and J lost 2 bases; unmatched junction nucleotides: 3. Germline V gene lookup returns CDR1 MDHEN and CDR2 SYDVKM. Written as DNA, the CDR3 is TGTGCCACCGGACTAGCGGGAACCTACAATGAGCAGTTCTTC. As protein: CATGLAGTYNEQFF.

J is TRBJ1-1 and V is TRBV7-8; 10 bases fit TRBD1. This CDR3 spans 15 amino acids. Germline V gene sequence: CDR1 SGHVS, CDR2 FQNEAQ. The junction had 8 bases not matched to a gene; V was cut back by 5 bases and J by 5 bases. The chain's CDR3 is CASSPHWTGGTEAFF. CDR3 DNA sequence: TGTGCCAGCAGCCCACACTGGACAGGGGGGACTGAAGCTTTCTTT.

The chain recombines TRBV20-1 with TRBJ2-7; D remains unclear. CDR1 is DFQATT, CDR2 SNEGSKA, per germline (reference sequence). This CDR3 region has 11 residues. V lost 3 bases to trimming and J lost 7 bases, with 10 bases between them. CDR3 region: CSASYLSEQYF. DNA of the CDR3: TGCAGTGCTAGTTACCTGAGTGAGCAGTACTTC.

The DNA for the CDR3 is TGCAGTGCTCGGGGACAGGGGGTAGCCAAAAACATTCAGTACTTC. It translates to CSARGQGVAKNIQYF. The chain couples TRBV20-1 to TRBJ2-4; 11 nucleotides align to TRBD1. The CDR3 loop spans 15 amino acids. V was clipped by 5 bases and J by 0 bases; unmatched bases: 3. CDR1 is DFQATT, CDR2 SNEGSKA, per germline (reference sequence).